This passage covers 21 T cell receptor beta chains from one sample sequenced in a study of blood T cell repertoires in COVID-19. Using immunoSEQ multiplex PCR, the repertoire was profiled, and TCRdb retains in-frame clones only, with some absent. The sample has some 90,000 clones, 90% seen once. The specimen sequenced was peripheral blood. The receptors derive from a woman older than 75 with active or convalescent COVID-19.

The V call is TRBV7-8, the J call TRBJ2-3, with D perhaps matching TRBD2 (5 bases). Looked up from germline, CDR1 is SGHVS and CDR2 is FQNEAQ. V dropped 0 bases and J dropped 2 bases, with 9 bases sitting between them. The CDR3 runs 15 residues. CDR3 protein: CASSLAGIPTDTQYF. CDR3 sequence (DNA): TGTGCCAGCAGCTTAGCCGGGATCCCCACAGATACGCAGTATTTT.

The genes are TRBV3-1 (or the pseudogene TRBV3-2) and TRBJ1-4, with TRBD1 matching over 10 bases. There are 13 residues in the CDR3. V dropped 4 bases and J dropped 8; count of bases not matched to a gene: 1. CDR1 LGHDT and CDR2 YNNKEL come from the germline V gene (reference sequence). CDR3 region: CASSRGQGEKLFF. CDR3 DNA: TGTGCCAGCAGCCGGGGACAGGGGGAAAAACTGTTTTTT.

This chain links TRBV7-2 with TRBJ1-5; D may be TRBD1 (5 bases). The CDR3 has 14 amino acids. Germline V gene data show CDR1 as SGHTA and CDR2 as FQGNSA. Between the trimmed V and J ends, which lost 1 base and 4 bases, there was a span of 8 bases. Here the CDR3 reads CASSLVPGNQPQHF. The CDR3, as DNA: TGTGCCAGCAGCTTAGTTCCAGGGAATCAGCCCCAGCATTTT.

A single count supports this clone. J is TRBJ1-2 and V is TRBV27, with unresolved D. The CDR3 is 15 residues long. Trimming shortened V by 3 bases and J by 6 bases, and 17 bases separated the two germline ends. Germline CDR1 reads MNHEY; CDR2 reads SMNVEV (reference sequence). The CDR3 sequence: CASSFVPARLNGYTF. CDR3 DNA sequence: TGTGCCAGCAGTTTCGTTCCGGCCAGGTTAAATGGCTACACCTTC.

This chain joins TRBV2 and TRBJ2-2; 7 bases are shared with TRBD1. The CDR3 has 15 residues. Germline V CDR1 and CDR2: SNHLY, FYNNEI. Trimming took 1 base from V and 7 from J; bases not matched to a gene: 6. The CDR3 DNA reads as TGTGCCAGCAGTGAAGGAGTAAGGGGGCGCGGGGAGCTGTTTTTT. Its translation is CASSEGVRGRGELFF.

The V gene is TRBV27, the J gene TRBJ1-2, with 9 bases identical to TRBD1. There are 16 residues in the CDR3. The V segment lost 5 bases and the J segment 0 bases; nucleotides outside the gene matches: 7. Germline V lookup: CDR1 MNHEY, CDR2 SMNVEV (reference sequence). In nucleotides, the CDR3 is TGTGCCAGCAGTCGGGTCGGGACAGGGTCTAACTATGGCTACACCTTC. Its protein product is CASSRVGTGSNYGYTF.

The V call is TRBV7-8, the J call TRBJ2-7; D is possibly TRBD1 (5 bases). V was trimmed by 1 base and J by 3 bases, leaving 10 bases between them. This CDR3 is 14 amino acids long. Germline loops: CDR1 SGHVS, CDR2 FQNEAQ. In DNA, the CDR3 is TGTGCCAGCAGCTTAGGGAAGGGGAACTACGAGCAGTACTTC. Its translation: CASSLGKGNYEQYF.

This rearrangement joins TRBV5-1 to TRBJ2-5; the D is unclear. V lost 3 bases, J lost 2 bases, and 8 bases lay in between. This CDR3 contains 13 residues. Germline CDR1 SGHRS, CDR2 YFSETQ. The CDR3: CASSSTPQETQYF. CDR3 sequence (DNA): TGCGCCAGCAGCTCGACTCCTCAAGAGACCCAGTACTTC.

The chain couples TRBV4-3 to TRBJ2-7, with D unclear. The V and J ends lost 1 base and 2 bases respectively, with 9 bases between them. CDR3 length: 14 amino acids. Germline assignment: CDR1 LGHNA and CDR2 YSLEER. CDR3 loop: CASSQVAFAYEQYF. CDR3 coding DNA: TGCGCCAGCAGCCAAGTGGCCTTTGCCTACGAGCAGTACTTC.

The chain is built from TRBV5-1 and TRBJ1-2, with D uncertain. The CDR3 has 15 residues. CDR1 and CDR2 from the germline V gene are SGHRS and YFSETQ. V dropped 4 bases and J dropped 2 bases, with 15 bases sitting between them. This chain's CDR3 is CASSLSGGGNYGYTF. CDR3 DNA: TGCGCCAGCAGCCTCAGCGGTGGAGGGAACTATGGCTACACCTTC.

This rearrangement joins TRBV20-1 to TRBJ2-7; a weak D match, TRBD1 (6 bases). The CDR3 has 10 residues. CDR1 and CDR2 from the germline V gene are DFQATT and SNEGSKA (reference sequence). The V and J ends lost 8 bases and 2 bases respectively, with 7 bases between them. CDR3 nucleotide sequence: TGCAGTACAGGGCCCTACGAGCAGTACTTC. Its protein is CSTGPYEQYF.

This rearrangement joins TRBV10-1 to TRBJ2-5; the D gene is possibly TRBD1 (5 bases). The CDR3 loop spans 13 amino acids. Germline CDR1 and CDR2: WNHNN and SYGVQD (reference sequence). V lost 0 bases and J lost 7, with 9 bases in between. The CDR3: CASSESPQGTQYF. The DNA of the CDR3 is TGCGCCAGCAGTGAGTCACCCCAGGGGACCCAGTACTTC.

CDR3 sequence: CASSPEPGGPSYEQYF. DNA for the CDR3: TGCGCCAGCAGCCCAGAACCAGGGGGGCCTTCCTACGAGCAGTACTTC. The rearrangement links TRBV5-1 to TRBJ2-7, with a weak D call TRBD1 (7 bases). The CDR3 sequence is 16 residues long. Germline V gene sequence: CDR1 SGHRS, CDR2 YFSETQ. Trimming shortened V by 4 bases and J by 1 base, and 18 bases separated the two germline ends.

A few counts support this clone. This sequence joins TRBV19 and TRBJ1-2; D gene uncertain. The CDR3 consists of 14 residues. V was shortened by 3 bases and J by 4 bases, with 12 bases between the two germline ends. Germline V gene sequence: CDR1 LNHDA, CDR2 SQIVND (reference sequence). The CDR3 nucleotides are TGTGCCAGTAGTATTCGCCTAACTGCCTATGGCTACACCTTC. As protein: CASSIRLTAYGYTF.

V is TRBV19 and J is TRBJ2-3, with TRBD2 matching over 7 bases. The V segment lost 5 bases and the J segment 2 bases; nucleotides outside the gene matches: 16. The CDR3 is 18 residues long. The V gene's germline CDR1 is LNHDA and CDR2 SQIVND (reference sequence). This CDR3 reads CASSPGVRQRDHTDTQYF. The CDR3 nucleotides are TGTGCCAGTAGTCCTGGGGTGCGGCAGCGGGACCACACAGATACGCAGTATTTT.

The genes are TRBV19 and TRBJ1-5, with TRBD1 matching 8 bases. Germline-derived CDR1 and CDR2 are LNHDA and SQIVND (reference sequence). CDR3 size: 15 residues. The V and J ends lost 7 bases and 0 bases, in that order; junction bases with no gene match: 5. This CDR3 reads CASKWGQDSNQPQHF. The CDR3 nucleotides read TGTGCCAGTAAGTGGGGACAGGATAGCAATCAGCCCCAGCATTTT.

The gene calls are TRBV5-5 and TRBJ2-3; perhaps TRBD1 as D (5 bases). V gave up 4 bases and J gave up 4 bases, with 13 bases separating them. In germline, CDR1 is SGHKS, CDR2 YYEKEE (reference sequence). CDR3 size: 14 residues. The CDR3: CASSPTSGSDTQYF. DNA for the CDR3: TGTGCCAGCAGCCCGACTTCAGGGTCAGATACGCAGTATTTT.

The rearrangement joins TRBV9 to TRBJ2-2; D is ambiguous. CDR1 SGDLS and CDR2 YYNGEE come from the germline V gene. CDR3 length: 16 amino acids. Trimming stripped 1 base from V and 0 bases from J, with 10 bases between. The CDR3 loop reads CASSVSARTNTGELFF. The CDR3 nucleotides are TGTGCCAGCAGCGTAAGTGCCAGGACGAACACCGGGGAGCTGTTTTTT. The variable domain in full, with the rest retrieved from reference TRBV9 and TRBJ2-2, is DSGVTQTPKHLITATGQRVTLRCSPRSGDLSVYWYQQSLDQGLQFLIQYYNGEERAKGNILERFSAQQFPDLHSELNLSSLELGDSALYFCASSVSARTNTGELFFGEGSRLTVL.

The chain employs TRBV27 and TRBJ1-1; TRBD1 agrees at 8 bases. CDR3 length equals 14 residues. Germline-derived CDR1 and CDR2 are MNHEY and SMNVEV (reference sequence). Unmatched junction bases numbered 7, after V lost 6 bases and J lost 4 bases. In DNA form, the CDR3 reads TGTGCCAGCAGCTACAACAGGGGGTTCACTGAAGCTTTCTTT. Translation: CASSYNRGFTEAFF.

V gene TRBV10-3 combines with J gene TRBJ1-5; 12 bases agree with TRBD1. Germline values: CDR1 ENHRY, CDR2 SYGVKD. The junction had 10 bases not matched to a gene; V was cut back by 11 bases and J by 8 bases. This CDR3 comprises 14 residues. CDR3 nucleotides: TGTGCCTTCTCCGGGACAGGGGGCGTCAAGCCCCAGCATTTT. Encoded protein: CAFSGTGGVKPQHF.

The V gene is TRBV7-2, the J gene TRBJ2-2, with D uncertain. CDR1 is SGHTA, CDR2 FQGNSA, per germline. Trimming took 5 bases from V and 7 from J, leaving 14 bases between them. The CDR3 sequence is 14 residues long. For the CDR3, the DNA is TGTGCCAGCAGCCCCTACCCCACGTACGGGGAGCTGTTTTTT. Encoded protein: CASSPYPTYGELFF.